These T cell receptor beta chains were read from a single sample in a study of blood T cell repertoires in COVID-19. Assay used: immunoSEQ multiplex PCR; TCRdb lists only in-frame clones, some missing. Counted here are roughly 61,000 clones, around 90% occurring once; the ten biggest clones make up approximately 2.5%. The sample comprised peripheral blood. Every receptor here comes from a man aged 55 to 70 with acute or convalescent COVID-19. The CDR3 runs from the conserved cysteine through the conserved F or W. D genes are given only for firm matches. Some rows have no size entry. The others give once, few or many, or a class for an expanded clone.

abundance | j_gene | d_gene | v_gene | CDR3aa | CDR3nt
- | TRBJ1-4 | - | TRBV6-2/TRBV6-3 | CASSSEQGYEKLFF | TGTGCCAGCAGTTCGGAGCAGGGATATGAAAAACTGTTTTTT
- | TRBJ2-7 | - | TRBV7-8 | CASSLTGTYEQYF | TGTGCCAGCAGCCTGACAGGTACCTACGAGCAGTACTTC
- | TRBJ1-2 | TRBD1 | TRBV4-3 | CASSQGGQGASYGYTF | TGCGCCAGCAGCCAAGGGGGACAGGGGGCCTCCTATGGCTACACCTTC
once | TRBJ2-2 | TRBD1 | TRBV6-2/TRBV6-3 | CASSYSSKGTGRNTGELFF | TGTGCCAGCAGTTACTCGAGTAAAGGGACAGGGCGAAACACCGGGGAGCTGTTTTTT
- | TRBJ1-1 | - | TRBV23-1 | CASSWPGENTEAFF | TGCGCCAGCTCCTGGCCGGGGGAGAACACTGAAGCTTTCTTT
- | TRBJ2-1 | TRBD2 | TRBV5-1 | CASSLNVLAEYSYNEQFF | TGCGCCAGCAGCTTGAACGTACTAGCGGAGTACTCCTACAATGAGCAGTTCTTC
few | TRBJ1-4 | - | TRBV7-2 | CASSPGHRINEKLFF | TGTGCCAGCAGTCCGGGACACCGGATCAATGAAAAACTGTTTTTT
once | TRBJ1-3 | - | TRBV19 | CASSIKQAAGNTIYF | TGTGCCAGTAGTATTAAACAGGCCGCTGGAAACACCATATATTTT
- | TRBJ1-2 | - | TRBV11-3 | CASSSRGGNYGYTF | TGTGCCAGCAGCTCCAGGGGTGGAAACTATGGCTACACCTTC
- | TRBJ1-4 | TRBD1 | TRBV6-5 | CASKPGQGNEKLFF | TGTGCCAGCAAACCTGGACAGGGAAACGAAAAACTGTTTTTT
- | TRBJ2-7 | TRBD2 | TRBV13 | CASSLGLAGVGEQYF | TGTGCCAGCAGCCTAGGACTAGCGGGAGTGGGCGAGCAGTACTTC
once | TRBJ1-1 | TRBD1 | TRBV29-1 | CSGTDRGVEAFF | TGCAGCGGAACCGACAGGGGCGTTGAAGCTTTCTTT
once | TRBJ2-1 | TRBD2 | TRBV4-3 | CASSPGTSGSNNNEQFF | TGCGCCAGCAGCCCCGGGACTAGCGGGAGTAATAACAATGAGCAGTTCTTC
once | TRBJ1-2 | - | TRBV7-2 | CASSLSQGGYTF | TGTGCCAGCAGCCTGAGCCAGGGAGGCTACACCTTC
- | TRBJ1-6 | TRBD1 | TRBV19 | CASSAQGARSPLHF | TGTGCCAGTAGCGCCCAGGGGGCGAGGTCACCCCTCCACTTT